This TCR beta chain was identified during a study of blood T cell repertoires in COVID-19. Germline values: CDR1 SEHNR, CDR2 FQNEAQ (reference sequence). V lost 5 bases, J lost 4 bases, and 12 bases lay in between. This CDR3 region has 14 residues. Repertoires were generated with immunoSEQ multiplex PCR, while TCRdb's copy carries only in-frame clones and drops some. This sample has about 270,000 clones, with roughly 84% found just once. This chain joins TRBV7-9 and TRBJ2-1, with D possibly TRBD2 on 5 matching bases. The TCR comes from a human donor in a cohort sampled during active COVID-19. The sample taken for sequencing was peripheral blood. In DNA, the CDR3 is TGTGCCAGCAGCCAAGACTACTCGTACAATGAGCAGTTCTTC. Translating it yields CASSQDYSYNEQFF.